This T cell receptor (beta chain) was sequenced in a study of cytomegalovirus exposure and HLA in healthy donors. Points on this clone: Its antigen is not identified.

General study points: It was 164 TCR beta chains that were listed as cytomegalovirus-associated.

This CDR3 has 16 amino acids. Germline CDR1 MDHEN, CDR2 SYDVKM. Trimming removed 4 bases from V and 4 bases from J; junction bases left unmatched: 10. The donors formed part of the roughly 110-subject validation cohort, distinct from the roughly 660-subject first cohort. TCRdb's copy holds only in-frame clones and misses some; the assay was immunoSEQ multiplex PCR. Of roughly 330,000 clones in the sample, about 85% were seen once. The genes are TRBV28 and TRBJ2-1, with 7 bases that match TRBD2. Source material: PBMCs. The receptor was isolated from a woman in her twenties or thirties in good health and CMV-seropositive. The CDR3 region is CASSSPASGQYNEQFF. CDR3 coding DNA: TGTGCCAGCAGTTCACCGGCTAGCGGCCAGTACAATGAGCAGTTCTTC. The full variable domain, its missing parts supplied by reference TRBV28 and TRBJ2-1, is DVKVTQSSRYLVKRTGEKVFLECVQDMDHENMFWYRQDPGLGLRLIYFSYDVKMKEKGDIPEGYSVSREKKERFSLILESASTNQTSMYLCASSSPASGQYNEQFFGPGTRLTVL.